The 27 T cell receptor beta chains given below trace back to one sample, sequenced in a study of shared clonotypes between healthy human individuals. Measured with immunoSEQ multiplex PCR; TCRdb has only the in-frame clones, and not every one. The table includes a few million clones, around 95% detected once. The sample comprised naive CD4+ T cells sorted from blood. The subset denotes: CD45RA+ positively selected. These receptors all stem from a man aged 18 to 29 in good health.

This chain connects TRBV14 to TRBJ2-1; 7 bases fit TRBD1. CDR3 length: 15 amino acids. The junction had 10 bases not matched to a gene; V was cut back by 4 bases and J by 7 bases. The germline CDR1 and CDR2 sequences are SGHDN and FVKESK. The CDR3 DNA sequence: TGTGCCAGCAGCCGGAACAGGGGCAGTTGGAATGAGCAGTTCTTC. Translating gives CASSRNRGSWNEQFF.

The chain is built from TRBV10-3 and TRBJ1-1; possible D gene TRBD1, 5 bases. CDR1 is ENHRY and CDR2 is SYGVKD in the germline V gene. Trimming took off 3 bases at V and 0 bases at J, with 11 bases between the two ends. The CDR3 length is 15 residues. The CDR3 coding sequence is TGTGCCATCAGTGAAACCGGGGCCATGAACACTGAAGCTTTCTTT. This codes for CAISETGAMNTEAFF.

The chain joins TRBV11-3 to TRBJ2-1, with D perhaps matching TRBD1 (6 bases). Germline CDR1 and CDR2: SGHNT and YENEEA. Trimming removed 6 bases at V and 0 bases at J, with 12 bases between. The length of the CDR3 is 15 residues. CDR3 nucleotide sequence: TGTGCCAGCAGTTCAACAGGGCGCTCCTACAATGAGCAGTTCTTC. Its translation is CASSSTGRSYNEQFF.

This clone was seen a single time. The rearrangement links TRBV12-5 to TRBJ2-2, with D possibly TRBD2 on 6 matching bases. Trimming took off 4 bases at V and 5 bases at J, with 20 bases between the two ends. This CDR3 has 17 residues. Germline-derived CDR1 and CDR2 are LGHNT and FRNRAP. CDR3 in amino acids: CASGSPFGGLGTGELFF. The CDR3 nucleotides read TGTGCTAGTGGTTCCCCCTTTGGGGGGTTGGGGACCGGGGAGCTGTTTTTT. Full variable domain (rest looked up from reference TRBV12-5 and TRBJ2-2): DARVTQTPRHKVTEMGQEVTMRCQPILGHNTVFWYRQTMMQGLELLAYFRNRAPLDDSGMPKDRFSAEMPDATLATLKIQPSEPRDSAVYFCASGSPFGGLGTGELFFGEGSRLTVL.

The chain couples TRBV18 to TRBJ2-7, with TRBD1 matching over 7 bases. Unmatched junction bases numbered 25, after V lost 8 bases and J lost 0 bases. Looked up from germline, CDR1 is KGHSH and CDR2 is LQKENI. The CDR3 length is 20 residues. The CDR3 here is CASPRSTGTVYRGDSYEQYF. As DNA, the CDR3 is TGTGCCAGCCCACGTTCGACCGGGACAGTCTACCGTGGAGACTCCTACGAGCAGTACTTC.

This sequence joins TRBV7-3 and TRBJ1-3, with 7 bases aligning to TRBD1. The CDR3 runs 15 residues. With 5 bases clipped from V and 0 bases from J, the junction kept 4 bases outside the gene matches. Germline V lookup: CDR1 SGHTA, CDR2 FQGTGA. In nucleotides, the CDR3 is TGTGCCAGCAGCCAAGGACAGGACTCTGGAAACACCATATATTTT. It codes for CASSQGQDSGNTIYF.

The chain joins TRBV2 to TRBJ2-3; D is possibly TRBD1 (7 bases). Per the germline V gene, CDR1 is SNHLY and CDR2 is FYNNEI. This CDR3 contains 15 residues. Between the trimmed V and J ends, which lost 7 bases and 4 bases, there was a span of 18 bases. The CDR3 spells CASNEQGGGADTQYF. The CDR3 DNA sequence: TGTGCCAGCAATGAGCAGGGGGGCGGCGCAGATACGCAGTATTTT.

V gene TRBV7-9 combines with J gene TRBJ1-2; possible D gene TRBD1, 6 bases. The CDR3 is made up of 15 amino acids. CDR1 is SEHNR, CDR2 FQNEAQ, per germline (reference sequence). The V and J ends lost 1 base and 7 bases respectively, with 16 bases between them. CDR3 in amino acids: CASSLEAQGSGGYTF. CDR3 nucleotides: TGTGCCAGCAGCTTAGAGGCACAGGGATCGGGTGGCTACACCTTC.

The V gene is TRBV27, the J gene TRBJ1-6; D perhaps matches TRBD1 (5 bases). Looked up from germline, CDR1 is MNHEY and CDR2 is SMNVEV (reference sequence). V was trimmed by 2 bases and J by 10 bases, leaving 12 bases between them. The CDR3 consists of 14 residues. CDR3 in amino acids: CASSLSQGHSPLHF. The CDR3 DNA reads as TGTGCCAGCAGTTTAAGTCAGGGCCACTCACCCCTCCACTTT.

The V and J genes are TRBV28 and TRBJ1-2, with 8 positions matching TRBD1. The ends lost 6 bases at V and 8 bases at J; junction bases unmatched: 11. The CDR3 covers 14 residues. Germline CDR1 and CDR2: MDHEN and SYDVKM. CDR3 nucleotides: TGTGCCAGCAGGCCTCCAGGGGGCGCGGAAGGCTACACCTTC. Amino acid sequence: CASRPPGGAEGYTF.

The rearrangement joins TRBV19 to TRBJ1-6, with 8 positions matching TRBD1. This CDR3 has 14 amino acids. Germline values: CDR1 LNHDA, CDR2 SQIVND (reference sequence). The trim removed 5 bases at V and 6 bases at J, leaving 3 bases unmatched. The CDR3, as DNA: TGTGCCAGTAGTTTGCAGGGGGCTAATTCACCCCTCCACTTT. Protein product: CASSLQGANSPLHF.

The rearrangement uses TRBV7-2 and TRBJ1-2; D not certain. V was shortened by 4 bases and J by 4 bases, with 10 bases between the two germline ends. CDR3 length: 13 residues. Germline values: CDR1 SGHTA, CDR2 FQGNSA. For the CDR3, the DNA is TGTGCCAGCAGCTCCGGGAACCCCTATGGCTACACCTTC. It translates to CASSSGNPYGYTF.

V is TRBV15 and J is TRBJ2-7; D not resolved. In germline, CDR1 is LNHNV, CDR2 YYDKDF (reference sequence). Trimming removed 0 bases from V and 11 bases from J, with 20 bases in between. This CDR3 has 15 amino acids. This chain's CDR3 is CATSRDRYIGALEYF. In DNA form, the CDR3 reads TGTGCCACCAGCAGAGATCGGTACATAGGTGCCCTAGAGTACTTC.

This chain uses TRBV9 with TRBJ1-2; 7 nucleotides match TRBD1. The CDR3 consists of 13 residues. Trimming cost V 3 bases and J 2 bases; bases outside gene matches: 1. Germline V gene sequence: CDR1 SGDLS, CDR2 YYNGEE. CDR3 bases: TGTGCCAGCAGCGGACAGGGAAACTATGGCTACACCTTC. Translation: CASSGQGNYGYTF.

The chain carries TRBV7-2 and TRBJ2-7; tentatively, D is TRBD1 (5 bases). Germline V gene lookup returns CDR1 SGHTA and CDR2 FQGNSA. Trimming stripped 3 bases from V and 0 bases from J, with 9 bases between. CDR3 length: 14 amino acids. Here the CDR3 DNA reads TGTGCCAGCAGCTTGGCGGACATCTCCTACGAGCAGTACTTC. Translation: CASSLADISYEQYF.

This rearrangement joins TRBV28 to TRBJ1-4; 9 bases match TRBD1. Per the germline V gene, CDR1 is MDHEN and CDR2 is SYDVKM. The CDR3 sequence is 16 residues long. Unmatched junction bases numbered 13, after V lost 6 bases and J lost 8 bases. CDR3 sequence reads: CASSPRRGTGLEKLFF. The CDR3 DNA sequence: TGTGCCAGCAGCCCCCGGAGGGGGACAGGGCTCGAAAAACTGTTTTTT.

This clone was seen just once. CDR3 sequence (DNA): TGTGCCAGCAGTGGGACTAGCACCATCTACGAGCAGTACTTC. The encoded protein is CASSGTSTIYEQYF. The V and J genes are TRBV2 and TRBJ2-7, with 8 bases lining up with TRBD2. Losses at the gene ends were 4 bases for V and 3 bases for J; bases not matched to a gene: 5. Germline V gene sequence: CDR1 SNHLY, CDR2 FYNNEI. The CDR3 extends over 14 amino acids.

A word on this clone: Other nucleotide sequences in the sample specify the same CDR3. V and J are TRBV5-8 and TRBJ1-5; no clear D gene. Germline lookup yields CDR1 SGHTS and CDR2 YDEGEE. Trimming took off 1 base at V and 7 bases at J, with 6 bases between the two ends. The CDR3 has 12 residues. The CDR3: CASSLNNQPQHF. CDR3 nucleotide sequence: TGTGCCAGCAGCTTGAACAACCAGCCCCAGCATTTT. Using reference TRBV5-8 and TRBJ1-5 for the parts outside the CDR3, the full variable domain is EAGVTQSPTHLIKTRGQQATLRCSPISGHTSVYWYQQALGLGLQFLLWYDEGEERNRGNFPPRFSGRQFPNYSSELNVNALELEDSALYLCASSLNNQPQHFGDGTRLSIL.

Details on this clone: Other nucleotide sequences from this sample produce the same CDR3. The genes are TRBV7-2 and TRBJ2-7; 11 bases are shared with TRBD2. The length of the CDR3 is 15 residues. With 3 bases clipped from V and 2 bases from J, the junction kept 3 bases outside the gene matches. CDR1 and CDR2 (germline): SGHTA, FQGNSA. The CDR3 is CASSFGTSGTYEQYF. CDR3 DNA sequence: TGTGCCAGCAGCTTTGGGACTAGCGGTACCTACGAGCAGTACTTC.

This chain connects TRBV4-2 to TRBJ1-4; 9 positions agree with TRBD1. V shed 4 bases, J shed 4 bases, and the junction held 7 bases outside the gene matches. The CDR3 totals 16 residues. In germline, CDR1 is LGHNA, CDR2 YNFKEQ. The CDR3 loop reads CASSRETGGGNEKLFF. As DNA, the CDR3 is TGTGCCAGCAGCCGTGAGACAGGGGGGGGTAATGAAAAACTGTTTTTT.

The rearrangement uses TRBV6-7 and TRBJ2-2, with D possibly TRBD2 on 5 matching bases. TRBV6-7 is given ORF status, its function remaining uncertain. This CDR3 is 16 amino acids long. Between the trimmed V and J ends, which lost 8 bases and 0 bases, there was a span of 16 bases. The CDR3 DNA is TGTGCCAGCGGGGATGGCGGGCGGCCGAACACCGGGGAGCTGTTTTTT. Translated, it gives CASGDGGRPNTGELFF.

The chain is built from TRBV5-1 and TRBJ2-3; 14 bases match TRBD2. J lost 0 bases, V lost 1 base, and 10 bases had no gene match. From germline, CDR1 is SGHRS and CDR2 YFSETQ. The CDR3 is 20 amino acids. CDR3 sequence reads: CASSLYEPGLAGASTDTQYF. The CDR3, as DNA: TGCGCCAGCAGCTTGTACGAACCGGGACTAGCGGGGGCCAGCACAGATACGCAGTATTTT.

V usage is TRBV5-1 and J usage is TRBJ2-7; 11 bases fit TRBD2. The CDR3 loop spans 14 amino acids. Germline lookup yields CDR1 SGHRS and CDR2 YFSETQ. Unmatched junction bases numbered 3, after V lost 5 bases and J lost 2 bases. CDR3 region: CASSRTSGPYEQYF. CDR3 DNA sequence: TGCGCCAGCAGTCGGACTAGCGGGCCCTACGAGCAGTACTTC.

The chain combines TRBV27 with TRBJ1-1, with a possible D match to TRBD1 (5 bases). Germline V lookup: CDR1 MNHEY, CDR2 SMNVEV (reference sequence). Trimming shortened V by 4 bases and J by 6 bases, and 12 bases separated the two germline ends. CDR3 length: 13 residues. The CDR3 reads CASSSQGFAEAFF. DNA of the CDR3: TGTGCCAGCAGTTCCCAGGGCTTCGCTGAAGCTTTCTTT.

This clone has a single count. The rearrangement joins TRBV25-1 to TRBJ2-7, with a possible D match to TRBD1 (6 bases). Germline-derived CDR1 and CDR2 are MGHDK and SYGVNS. The CDR3 sequence is 13 residues long. Deletions cut 3 bases from V and 1 base from J, with 7 bases between. This CDR3 is CASSEGHSYEQYF. The DNA of the CDR3 is TGTGCCAGCAGTGAGGGACATTCCTACGAGCAGTACTTC.

The V call is TRBV7-2, the J call TRBJ2-1, with 7 bases lining up with TRBD2. Unmatched junction bases numbered 6, after V lost 10 bases and J lost 3 bases. Germline V gene lookup returns CDR1 SGHTA and CDR2 FQGNSA. The CDR3 runs to 13 residues. The CDR3 bases are TGTGCCACCGGTTGGACTAGCTACAATGAGCAGTTCTTC. It encodes CATGWTSYNEQFF.

The chain joins TRBV10-3 to TRBJ1-1; 10 bases line up with TRBD1. The CDR3 has 15 residues. Unmatched junction bases numbered 11, after V lost 8 bases and J lost 5 bases. CDR1 and CDR2 from the germline V gene are ENHRY and SYGVKD. The CDR3 reads CAISSPGQGVTEAFF. The CDR3 DNA is TGTGCCATCTCCTCCCCCGGACAGGGGGTGACTGAAGCTTTCTTT.